The clone carrying this T cell receptor (beta chain) was found a few times. Antigen unknown. The sample originates from a study of vaccination and CD4 T cells after COVID-19. Treatment described: roughly ten-day PBMC culture with coronavirus spike peptide pools or control peptides (ViraFEST assay). ViraFEST stimulated the growth of antigen-specific T cells using peptide pools and subsequently profiled their TCRs by sequencing. The CDR3 runs 15 residues. From germline, CDR1 is MNHNS and CDR2 SASEGT. J gave up 7 bases and V 6 bases, and 8 bases lay outside the gene matches. With the Oncomine TCR Beta short-read assay, DNA from cultured CD4+ T cells was sequenced. TCRdb independently ran MiXCR on the PCR reads; one entry per CDR3 protein. The data hold some 12,000 distinct CDR3 sequences, with 53% observed a single time.

This chain connects TRBV6-1 to TRBJ2-3, with TRBD1 identical over 12 bases. Sequencing input: CD4+ T cells from blood, cultured in vitro. The TCR comes from a human donor who had recovered from COVID-19. CDR3 sequence reads: CASSPGQGARYTQYF. In nucleotides, the CDR3 is TGTGCCAGCAGCCCGGGACAGGGGGCGCGATATACGCAGTATTTT.